Listed below are T cell receptor beta chains from one sample, sequenced in a study of T-cell reconstitution after alpha-beta-depleted transplantation in children. Each CDR3 protein gets one entry after TCRdb re-called the PCR reads with MiXCR. The sample contains approximately 520,000 distinct CDR3 sequences, about 30% of which appear only once. The source material was PBMCs from the stem cell graft donor, sampled from the stem cell graft. All receptors come from a human donor who donated a stem cell graft to a child with aplastic anemia. Both conserved end residues are part of each CDR3. The D gene is left open where the match is weak. A row's size may be missing; if present it is once, few, many or a size class.

j_gene: TRBJ1-1
abundance: -
v_gene: TRBV29-1
d_gene: -
CDR3nt: TGCAGCGTTGAAGAAGTTGTGAGGGAAGCTTTCTTT
CDR3aa: CSVEEVVREAFF

j_gene: TRBJ2-5
abundance: few
v_gene: TRBV7-2
d_gene: -
CDR3nt: TGTGCCAGCAGCTTTCCGTACCCCGATCAAGAGACCCAGTACTTC
CDR3aa: CASSFPYPDQETQYF

j_gene: TRBJ2-5
abundance: few
v_gene: TRBV28
d_gene: TRBD2
CDR3nt: TGTGCCAGCAACCCCTCCGGGGGGAAGGGCGAGACCCAGTACTTC
CDR3aa: CASNPSGGKGETQYF

j_gene: TRBJ2-5
abundance: -
v_gene: TRBV11-1
d_gene: TRBD1
CDR3nt: TGTGCCAGCAGGATGGGACAGGGGGCCGGAGAGACCCAGTACTTC
CDR3aa: CASRMGQGAGETQYF

j_gene: TRBJ2-2
abundance: -
v_gene: TRBV6-2/TRBV6-3
d_gene: -
CDR3nt: TGTGCCAGCAGCTCCGGGTCCAACACCGGGGAGCTGTTTTTT
CDR3aa: CASSSGSNTGELFF

j_gene: TRBJ2-7
abundance: few
v_gene: TRBV20-1
d_gene: -
CDR3nt: TGCAGTGCTAGAGATATGACCGAGCAGTACTTC
CDR3aa: CSARDMTEQYF

j_gene: TRBJ1-1
abundance: -
v_gene: TRBV20-1
d_gene: -
CDR3nt: TGCAGTGCTAGAAATCTCCAGGGGAAGATGAACACTGAAGCTTTCTTT
CDR3aa: CSARNLQGKMNTEAFF

j_gene: TRBJ1-1
abundance: -
v_gene: TRBV28
d_gene: TRBD1
CDR3nt: TGTGCCAGCCTAGGGACAGGGTACGCTGAAGCTTTCTTT
CDR3aa: CASLGTGYAEAFF

j_gene: TRBJ1-2
abundance: -
v_gene: TRBV6-5
d_gene: -
CDR3nt: TGTGCCAGCAGTTCCGACTGGAAGGATGGCTACACCTTC
CDR3aa: CASSSDWKDGYTF

j_gene: TRBJ2-2
abundance: -
v_gene: TRBV5-6
d_gene: -
CDR3nt: TGTGCCAGCAGCTCAGGGGAATACACCGGGGAGCTGTTTTTT
CDR3aa: CASSSGEYTGELFF

j_gene: TRBJ1-1
abundance: -
v_gene: TRBV18
d_gene: -
CDR3nt: TGTGCCAGCTCACCACTGGACACCTCCCACACTGAAGCTTTCTTT
CDR3aa: CASSPLDTSHTEAFF

j_gene: TRBJ2-4
abundance: -
v_gene: TRBV7-2
d_gene: TRBD2
CDR3nt: TGTGCCAGCAGCTTAGAAGCGGGAGGGGGAGACATTCAGTACTTC
CDR3aa: CASSLEAGGGDIQYF

j_gene: TRBJ2-1
abundance: -
v_gene: TRBV15
d_gene: TRBD2
CDR3nt: TGTGCCACCAGCATTCCAGCGGGAGGGCCGAATGAGCAGTTCTTC
CDR3aa: CATSIPAGGPNEQFF

j_gene: TRBJ2-3
abundance: -
v_gene: TRBV28
d_gene: TRBD2
CDR3nt: TGTGCCAGCATCTCTAGCGGGCGCACAGATACGCAGTATTTT
CDR3aa: CASISSGRTDTQYF

j_gene: TRBJ2-1
abundance: -
v_gene: TRBV20-1
d_gene: TRBD2
CDR3nt: TGCAGTGCTAGAGATGCGGGGGGAGGTGAGCAGTTCTTC
CDR3aa: CSARDAGGGEQFF

j_gene: TRBJ2-1
abundance: few
v_gene: TRBV29-1
d_gene: -
CDR3nt: TGCAGCGTTGAGAAAGGGACACGAGTCAATGAGCAGTTCTTC
CDR3aa: CSVEKGTRVNEQFF

j_gene: TRBJ1-5
abundance: -
v_gene: TRBV5-5
d_gene: TRBD1
CDR3nt: TGTGCCAGCAGCTTGGAGAACAGGGGGTCGGGGGGGCCCCAGCATTTT
CDR3aa: CASSLENRGSGGPQHF

j_gene: TRBJ2-1
abundance: many
v_gene: TRBV7-2
d_gene: -
CDR3nt: TGTGCCAGCAGCTTACAAAATGAGCAGTTCTTC
CDR3aa: CASSLQNEQFF

j_gene: TRBJ1-2
abundance: -
v_gene: TRBV27
d_gene: TRBD1
CDR3nt: TGTGCCAGCAGACAGGGGGCTGACTATGGCTACACCTTC
CDR3aa: CASRQGADYGYTF

j_gene: TRBJ1-3
abundance: few
v_gene: TRBV20-1
d_gene: TRBD1
CDR3nt: TGCAGTGCTAGACCAACCGGACAGGATCGGGGAGGAAACACCATATATTTT
CDR3aa: CSARPTGQDRGGNTIYF

j_gene: TRBJ1-6
abundance: few
v_gene: TRBV20-1
d_gene: -
CDR3nt: TGCAGTGCTAGTTACGCACCAAGGGCGAATTCACCCCTCCACTTT
CDR3aa: CSASYAPRANSPLHF

j_gene: TRBJ2-3
abundance: many
v_gene: TRBV6-1
d_gene: TRBD2
CDR3nt: TGTGCCAGCAGGCCGGGACTAGCGGGAGGGAGCACAGATACGCAGTATTTT
CDR3aa: CASRPGLAGGSTDTQYF

j_gene: TRBJ2-5
abundance: -
v_gene: TRBV6-2/TRBV6-3
d_gene: TRBD1
CDR3nt: TGTGCCAGCAGGAACCCGAGAGACAGGGGATCAGAGACCCAGTACTTC
CDR3aa: CASRNPRDRGSETQYF

j_gene: TRBJ2-3
abundance: -
v_gene: TRBV18
d_gene: -
CDR3nt: TGTGCCAGCTCACCAGGTCTCGGAGGCACAGATACGCAGTATTTT
CDR3aa: CASSPGLGGTDTQYF

j_gene: TRBJ2-1
abundance: -
v_gene: TRBV12-3/TRBV12-4
d_gene: -
CDR3nt: TGTGCCAGCAGTTTACTGAGCGGGTACAATGAGCAGTTCTTC
CDR3aa: CASSLLSGYNEQFF

j_gene: TRBJ2-7
abundance: -
v_gene: TRBV5-1
d_gene: TRBD1
CDR3nt: TGCGCCAGCAGGGGGACAGTAAGCTACGAGCAGTACTTC
CDR3aa: CASRGTVSYEQYF

j_gene: TRBJ2-1
abundance: few
v_gene: TRBV18
d_gene: -
CDR3nt: TGTGCCAGCTCACCACCTTCCCACAATGAGCAGTTCTTC
CDR3aa: CASSPPSHNEQFF

j_gene: TRBJ2-5
abundance: few
v_gene: TRBV7-2
d_gene: -
CDR3nt: TGTGCCAGCAGCTTAGTCAGTAGCGGAGGCCAAGAGACCCAGTACTTC
CDR3aa: CASSLVSSGGQETQYF

j_gene: TRBJ1-5
abundance: -
v_gene: TRBV12-3/TRBV12-4
d_gene: -
CDR3nt: TGTGCCAGCAGTTTATGGGGCGTCCAGCCCCAGCATTTT
CDR3aa: CASSLWGVQPQHF

j_gene: TRBJ1-5
abundance: -
v_gene: TRBV16
d_gene: TRBD1
CDR3nt: TGTGCCAGCAGCCAGACCGGACAGGGCGGGAATCAGCCCCAGCATTTT
CDR3aa: CASSQTGQGGNQPQHF

j_gene: TRBJ2-3
abundance: -
v_gene: TRBV12-3/TRBV12-4
d_gene: TRBD1
CDR3nt: TGTGCCAGCAATCCGACAGGGGGAAACACAGATACGCAGTATTTT
CDR3aa: CASNPTGGNTDTQYF

j_gene: TRBJ1-3
abundance: -
v_gene: TRBV29-1
d_gene: -
CDR3nt: TGCAGCGCTATAGGGACGGTTGGAAACACCATATATTTT
CDR3aa: CSAIGTVGNTIYF

j_gene: TRBJ2-1
abundance: -
v_gene: TRBV7-2
d_gene: -
CDR3nt: TGTGCCAGCACCCTCCCGGTGGGCGGAGGCTCCTACAATGAGCAGTTCTTC
CDR3aa: CASTLPVGGGSYNEQFF

j_gene: TRBJ1-2
abundance: -
v_gene: TRBV9
d_gene: -
CDR3nt: TGTGCCAGCAGCGTAGTTATGGCGGGGCCTAACTATGGCTACACCTTC
CDR3aa: CASSVVMAGPNYGYTF

j_gene: TRBJ2-7
abundance: few
v_gene: TRBV5-1
d_gene: TRBD1
CDR3nt: TGCGCCAGCAGCTCGACAGGGGTCGAACAGTACTTC
CDR3aa: CASSSTGVEQYF

j_gene: TRBJ1-1
abundance: -
v_gene: TRBV4-1
d_gene: -
CDR3nt: TGCGCCAGCAGCCAAGACGCGGACTCTACAGAGCGCACTGAAGCTTTCTTT
CDR3aa: CASSQDADSTERTEAFF

j_gene: TRBJ1-2
abundance: few
v_gene: TRBV20-1
d_gene: -
CDR3nt: TGCAGTGCTAGAAGGCCCGTTTCGGACGGCTACACCTTC
CDR3aa: CSARRPVSDGYTF

j_gene: TRBJ2-1
abundance: few
v_gene: TRBV4-3
d_gene: -
CDR3nt: TGCGCCAGCAGCCAAGACCCGGGCAATGAGCAGTTCTTC
CDR3aa: CASSQDPGNEQFF

j_gene: TRBJ2-7
abundance: -
v_gene: TRBV6-1
d_gene: TRBD2
CDR3nt: TGTGCCAGCACCCTAACTCTAGCGGCCTACGAGCAGTACTTC
CDR3aa: CASTLTLAAYEQYF

j_gene: TRBJ1-1
abundance: few
v_gene: TRBV19
d_gene: -
CDR3nt: TGTGCCAGTAGTATGGGGCACTTGAACACTGAAGCTTTCTTT
CDR3aa: CASSMGHLNTEAFF

j_gene: TRBJ2-3
abundance: -
v_gene: TRBV11-2
d_gene: TRBD2
CDR3nt: TGTGCCAGCACCAACCCCAGGCTAGCGGGAGGTACATCCACAGATACGCAGTATTTT
CDR3aa: CASTNPRLAGGTSTDTQYF

j_gene: TRBJ2-1
abundance: few
v_gene: TRBV5-1
d_gene: -
CDR3nt: TGCGCCAGCAGCGTTCAGGGTATTCGTGGCAATGAGCAGTTCTTC
CDR3aa: CASSVQGIRGNEQFF

j_gene: TRBJ2-3
abundance: -
v_gene: TRBV6-1
d_gene: TRBD2
CDR3nt: TGTGCCAGCAGTCCTGAGCGGGAACACACAGATACGCAGTATTTT
CDR3aa: CASSPEREHTDTQYF

j_gene: TRBJ1-1
abundance: few
v_gene: TRBV29-1
d_gene: -
CDR3nt: TGCAGCGTTGAAAACAGGGTCATGAACACTGAAGCTTTCTTT
CDR3aa: CSVENRVMNTEAFF

j_gene: TRBJ2-1
abundance: few
v_gene: TRBV29-1
d_gene: -
CDR3nt: TGCAGCGTTGGGGTTGCCAATGAGCAGTTCTTC
CDR3aa: CSVGVANEQFF

j_gene: TRBJ2-4
abundance: few
v_gene: TRBV14
d_gene: -
CDR3nt: TGTGCCAGCAGCCAAGGTGCGTGGCCCAAAAACATTCAGTACTTC
CDR3aa: CASSQGAWPKNIQYF

j_gene: TRBJ2-1
abundance: few
v_gene: TRBV20-1
d_gene: -
CDR3nt: TGCAGTGCTAGAGATTTAGCTGGGCCGAATTACAATGAGCAGTTCTTC
CDR3aa: CSARDLAGPNYNEQFF

j_gene: TRBJ2-7
abundance: -
v_gene: TRBV29-1
d_gene: TRBD2
CDR3nt: TGCAGCGTACAGGGACTAGCAGCCAACGAGCAGTACTTC
CDR3aa: CSVQGLAANEQYF

j_gene: TRBJ2-5
abundance: few
v_gene: TRBV12-3/TRBV12-4
d_gene: TRBD2
CDR3nt: TGTGCCAGCAGTCCAGAAAGGGGGACTAGCGGAGGAGAGACCCAGTACTTC
CDR3aa: CASSPERGTSGGETQYF

j_gene: TRBJ1-5
abundance: -
v_gene: TRBV19
d_gene: -
CDR3nt: TGTGCCAGTAGTATTAGTGGAATCAATCAGCCCCAGCATTTT
CDR3aa: CASSISGINQPQHF

j_gene: TRBJ2-5
abundance: -
v_gene: TRBV9
d_gene: TRBD2
CDR3nt: TGTGCCAGCAGCCCGGCGGGAGCGCGGGAGACCCAGTACTTC
CDR3aa: CASSPAGARETQYF

j_gene: TRBJ2-2
abundance: -
v_gene: TRBV10-1
d_gene: -
CDR3nt: TGCGCCAGCAGTGAGTCGACAGCACCGAACACCGGGGAGCTGTTTTTT
CDR3aa: CASSESTAPNTGELFF

j_gene: TRBJ1-5
abundance: many
v_gene: TRBV7-2
d_gene: -
CDR3nt: TGTGCCAGCAGTCTAGCATGGGGTAATCAGCCCCAGCATTTT
CDR3aa: CASSLAWGNQPQHF